A single sample is the source of the 10 T cell receptor beta chains below, sequenced in a study of T cell repertoires in cytomegalovirus infection. From the reads, TCRdb called clonotypes with MiXCR, one entry per CDR3 protein. The profile shows about 250,000 distinct CDR3 sequences, under 8.5% of them singletons. Sequenced sample: PBMCs. Receptors were obtained from a human donor in good health (CMV status not recorded). Some clones in this sample may be carry-over from other donors' samples.

This clonotype was observed at least ten times. This chain joins TRBV28 and TRBJ1-2, with TRBD1 as a possible D gene (5 bases). The CDR3 runs to 16 residues. The germline V gene encodes CDR1 MDHEN and CDR2 SYDVKM. Trimming shortened V by 6 bases and J by 3 bases, and 20 bases separated the two germline ends. The DNA of the CDR3 is TGTGCCAGCAGAGTCGGGACTGTGGCTGGGTACTATGGCTACACCTTC. Amino acids: CASRVGTVAGYYGYTF.

The table lists this clonotype with many counts. The chain combines TRBV3-1 with TRBJ1-6; no firm D call. Germline values: CDR1 LGHDT, CDR2 YNNKEL (reference sequence). V lost 0 bases and J lost 9, with 6 bases in between. CDR3 length equals 13 residues. The CDR3 protein is CASSQDLGSPLHF. The DNA of the CDR3 is TGTGCCAGCAGCCAAGATTTGGGTTCACCCCTCCACTTT.

This clonotype was detected ten times or more. This chain joins TRBV4-1 and TRBJ1-3; 8 nucleotides match TRBD1. Trimming at V came to 3 bases and at J to 0 bases, leaving 4 bases not matched to a gene. Germline values: CDR1 MGHRA, CDR2 YSYEKL. The CDR3 has 16 residues. The CDR3 reads CASSQGQVSSGNTIYF. CDR3 coding DNA: TGCGCCAGCAGCCAGGGACAGGTGAGCTCTGGAAACACCATATATTTT.

The table lists this clonotype with many counts. The V gene is TRBV15, the J gene TRBJ2-7, with D unresolved. This CDR3 is built from 14 residues. Germline V lookup: CDR1 LNHNV, CDR2 YYDKDF (reference sequence). Trimming removed 1 base at V and 2 bases at J, with 9 bases between. In DNA form, the CDR3 reads TGTGCCACCAGCAGAGCGACACGGCCCTACGAGCAGTACTTC. This gives the protein CATSRATRPYEQYF.

In this sample, this clonotype turned up many times. V and J are TRBV6-2 or TRBV6-3 and TRBJ1-2; D call uncertain. Germline V gene sequence: CDR1 MNHEY, CDR2 SVGEGT. V was cut by 7 bases and J by 6 bases, with 12 bases left in between. The CDR3 consists of 12 residues. CDR3 region: CASTAAPDGYTF. CDR3 bases: TGTGCCAGCACCGCGGCCCCTGATGGCTACACCTTC.

Comments on this clonotype: A junction boundary mismatches the germline segment, possibly from a read error. V gene TRBV7-2 combines with J gene TRBJ2-3; 8 bases fit TRBD2. The V gene's germline CDR1 is SGHTA and CDR2 FQGNSA. This CDR3 spans 14 amino acids. CDR3 loop: CASSFQRGPTDTQF. For the CDR3, the DNA is TGTGCCAGCAGCTTTCAGCGGGGGCCCACAGATACGCAGTTT.

This clonotype was observed many times. The chain carries TRBV7-8 and TRBJ1-4, with no clear D. The V end lost 5 bases, the J end lost 7 bases, and 23 bases lay between the germline ends. This CDR3 has 17 amino acids. Germline-derived CDR1 and CDR2 are SGHVS and FQNEAQ. The CDR3: CASSTPGERGFGEKLFF. The CDR3 coding sequence is TGTGCCAGCAGCACCCCCGGGGAGCGAGGGTTTGGTGAAAAACTGTTTTTT.

At least ten counts were recorded for this clonotype. The chain is built from TRBV18 and TRBJ1-1; D is uncertain. Trimming pared 2 bases from V and 1 base from J, leaving 8 bases between. Germline V gene lookup returns CDR1 KGHSH and CDR2 LQKENI. The CDR3 is 14 amino acids. The CDR3 sequence: CASSPIGTNTEAFF. The CDR3 nucleotides read TGTGCCAGCTCACCAATCGGTACGAACACTGAAGCTTTCTTT.

This clonotype was detected ten times or more. The rearrangement joins TRBV29-1 to TRBJ2-5; 14 bases agree with TRBD2. The CDR3 is 15 residues long. Germline lookup yields CDR1 SQVTM and CDR2 ANQGSEA. V lost 6 bases, J lost 4 bases, and 7 bases stayed unmatched. CDR3 in amino acids: CSVVTGTSGGETQYF. The CDR3 nucleotides read TGCAGCGTGGTTACCGGGACTAGCGGGGGAGAGACCCAGTACTTC.

This clonotype occurred a few times. The rearrangement links TRBV7-9 to TRBJ1-2; D is unclear. CDR3 length: 15 residues. CDR1 and CDR2 from the germline V gene are SEHNR and FQNEAQ (reference sequence). V dropped 1 base and J dropped 1 base, with 10 bases sitting between them. The CDR3 bases are TGTGCCAGCAGCTTAGGCGAGCAGAGTAACTATGGCTACACCTTC. Amino acid sequence: CASSLGEQSNYGYTF.